The clone carrying this TCR beta chain was recorded at least ten times. This sample was included in a study of T-cell reconstitution after alpha-beta-depleted transplantation in children. V gave up 3 bases and J gave up 7 bases, with 13 bases separating them. The CDR3 contains 12 residues. CDR1 is DFQATT, CDR2 SNEGSKA, per germline (reference sequence). A TCRbeta library incorporating unique molecular identifiers was prepared. Using its own MiXCR run on the PCR reads, TCRdb lists one record per CDR3 protein. The table has 360,000 or so distinct CDR3 sequences, 20% seen once; the top ten hold 3.5% to 4%.

The V and J genes are TRBV20-1 and TRBJ2-7; D is unresolved. The TCR originated in a human donor who donated a stem cell graft to a child with acute myeloid leukemia. The source material was PBMCs from the stem cell graft donor, sampled from the stem cell graft. Here the CDR3 reads CSASIGWDEQYF. CDR3 in DNA: TGCAGTGCTAGTATTGGGTGGGATGAGCAGTACTTC.